A selection of T cell receptor beta chains follows, all from one sample in a study of cytomegalovirus exposure and HLA in healthy donors. This table comes from immunoSEQ multiplex PCR, and its TCRdb copy is limited to in-frame clones, with some not included. The table has approximately 140,000 clones, roughly 80% seen once. Sequenced sample: PBMCs. The receptors come from a man aged 35-49 years in good health and CMV-seronegative. CDR3s include the opening cysteine and the closing phenylalanine or tryptophan.

J gene | V gene | CDR3 protein
NA | TRBV29-1 | CTIVRGPYRNEQYF
TRBJ2-7 | TRBV14 | CASSQTISYEQYF
TRBJ1-6 | TRBV27 | CASSQDRAVGNSPLHF
TRBJ2-5 | TRBV7-2 | CASSLVRETQYF
TRBJ2-1 | TRBV5-4 | CASNKNAGGPIVGNEQFF
TRBJ1-6 | TRBV5-1 | CASSPLGLRSDSPLHF
TRBJ1-2 | TRBV6-5 | CASSPGADYGYTF
TRBJ2-1 | TRBV4-3 | CASSGEQIGGLSGNEQFF
TRBJ2-3 | TRBV6-5 | CASSYGGSTDTQYF
TRBJ2-6 | TRBV7-8 | CASSGRGGRNQYSGANVLTF
TRBJ1-1 | TRBV6-1 | CASSPRTGLNTEAFF
TRBJ1-3 | TRBV9 | CASSALRTGDSGNTIYF
TRBJ2-7 | TRBV6-5 | CASSTGTGSYEQYF
TRBJ2-1 | TRBV7-6 | CASSLARLAGDNEQFF
TRBJ2-7 | TRBV2 | CATTKSSYEQYF
TRBJ1-1 | TRBV9 | CASSVDPGSYTEAFF
TRBJ2-1 | TRBV7-2 | CASSSRQGWDNEQFF
TRBJ2-7 | TRBV10-2 | CASSVAFQYEQYF
TRBJ2-1 | TRBV5-1 | CASSLVASGDPYNEQFF
TRBJ2-1 | TRBV29-1 | CSVRGRNEQFF
TRBJ2-1 | TRBV6-1 | CASSDGVSYNEQFF
TRBJ1-2 | TRBV19 | CASSIKGNYGYTF
TRBJ2-7 | TRBV11-2 | CASSSDYLSSYEQYF
TRBJ1-4 | TRBV5-4 | CASSVSRGGKEKLFF
TRBJ2-3 | TRBV5-4 | CASSFRTGVVTDTQYF
TRBJ1-3 | TRBV19 | CASISGSFSGNTIYF
TRBJ1-1 | TRBV9 | CASSVVYGEAEAFF
TRBJ1-5 | TRBV2 | CASSEALTGSVQPQHF
TRBJ2-7 | TRBV15 | CATSSQKAGVARLF
TRBJ1-2 | TRBV18 | CASSMGTGVDYGYTF
TRBJ2-5 | TRBV15 | CATSGGGLAGATQYF
TRBJ2-3 | TRBV7-6 | CASSWERALAGGLSSTDTQYF
TRBJ2-1 | TRBV5-1 | CASSQGNEQFF
TRBJ1-5 | TRBV6-1 | CASSEISVPGGYQPQHF
TRBJ1-2 | TRBV10-3 | CAISESVSNYGYTF
TRBJ1-1 | TRBV4-1 | CASSPTELENTEAFF
TRBJ2-1 | TRBV28 | CASSSYGLAGINEQFF
TRBJ1-1 | TRBV27 | CASSTAGNLGAFF
TRBJ2-7 | TRBV6-1 | CASSEAVIFSSYEQYF
TRBJ1-4 | TRBV9 | CASSPTYQGGTVGKLFF
TRBJ1-2 | TRBV5-1 | CASSLATRQGHGYTF
TRBJ2-7 | TRBV5-4 | CASTHIGWGTYYEQYF
TRBJ1-2 | TRBV5-1 | CASSRRQGRDGYTF
TRBJ1-4 | TRBV30 | CAWSLGTGFEKLFF
TRBJ2-7 | TRBV6-5 | CASSYRGQGPYEQYF
TRBJ1-5 | TRBV30 | CAWSLGQQHQPQHF
TRBJ1-6 | TRBV7-9 | CASSEEMNSPLHF
TRBJ1-3 | TRBV28 | CASSTQGPDTIYF
TRBJ2-7 | TRBV27 | CAGSPYWTEYEQYF
TRBJ1-2 | TRBV25-1 | CASSESAGRAGYTF
TRBJ2-3 | TRBV30 | CAWSVGGDTQYF